This T cell receptor (beta chain) was sequenced for a study of cytomegalovirus exposure and HLA in healthy donors. Findings of the study overall: A later analysis reportedly found fewer N-insertions in an Asian-associated ancestry cluster than the approximately 670-donor mean. Later on, an analysis tied 18,000 or so TCR beta sequences to HLA alleles at 0.05 false discovery rate. A previous analysis found most TCR beta V segments productive roughly 90% or roughly 30% of the time.

13 Jbeta primers and 60 Vbeta primers were used for the PCR. Data came from immunoSEQ multiplex PCR; TCRdb stores just in-frame clones and leaves some out. Found here are 150,000 to 200,000 clones, about four fifths of them singletons; the top ten hold approximately 1.8%. The CDR3 consists of 13 residues. Trimming removed 2 bases at V and 2 bases at J, with 7 bases between. Looked up from germline, CDR1 is SGHAT and CDR2 is FQNNGV. This clone has only one observation. As yet, its antigen is unknown. The V and J genes are TRBV11-2 and TRBJ2-7; TRBD2 might be the D (5 bases). The sequenced material came from PBMCs. The sequence derives from a man aged 18-30 years in good health and CMV-seronegative. In nucleotides, the CDR3 is TGTGCCAGCAGCTTAAACGGGGCCTACGAGCAGTACTTC. Protein sequence: CASSLNGAYEQYF.